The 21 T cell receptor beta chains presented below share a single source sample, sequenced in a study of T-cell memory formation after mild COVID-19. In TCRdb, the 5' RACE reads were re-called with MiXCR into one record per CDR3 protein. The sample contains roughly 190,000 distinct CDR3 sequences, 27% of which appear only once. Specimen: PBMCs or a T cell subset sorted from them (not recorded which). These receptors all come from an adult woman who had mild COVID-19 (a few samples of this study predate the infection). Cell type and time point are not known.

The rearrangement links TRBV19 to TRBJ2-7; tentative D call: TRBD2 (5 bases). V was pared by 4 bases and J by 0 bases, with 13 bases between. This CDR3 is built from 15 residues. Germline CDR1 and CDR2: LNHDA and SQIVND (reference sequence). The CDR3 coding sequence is TGTGCCAGTAGTACCGGGGAGCATGACTCCTACGAGCAGTACTTC. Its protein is CASSTGEHDSYEQYF.

CDR3 sequence (DNA): TGTGCCAGCAGCCCGCAGACAGGGCTGGCTGAAGCTTTCTTT. Translated, it gives CASSPQTGLAEAFF. The chain uses TRBV12-3 or TRBV12-4 and TRBJ1-1; 7 bases agree with TRBD1. The CDR3 is 14 residues long. V was clipped by 6 bases and J by 6 bases; unmatched bases: 10.

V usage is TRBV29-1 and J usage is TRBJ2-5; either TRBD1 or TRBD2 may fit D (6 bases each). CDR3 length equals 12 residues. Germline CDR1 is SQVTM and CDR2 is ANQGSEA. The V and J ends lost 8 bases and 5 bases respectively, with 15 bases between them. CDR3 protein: CSCRTGAETQYF. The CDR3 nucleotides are TGCAGCTGTCGGACGGGGGCGGAGACCCAGTACTTC.

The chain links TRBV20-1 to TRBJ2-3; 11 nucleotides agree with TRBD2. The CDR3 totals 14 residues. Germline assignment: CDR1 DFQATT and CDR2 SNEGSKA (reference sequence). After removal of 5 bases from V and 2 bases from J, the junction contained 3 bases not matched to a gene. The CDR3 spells CSALTSGVTDTQYF. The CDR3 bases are TGCAGTGCTTTGACTAGCGGGGTCACAGATACGCAGTATTTT.

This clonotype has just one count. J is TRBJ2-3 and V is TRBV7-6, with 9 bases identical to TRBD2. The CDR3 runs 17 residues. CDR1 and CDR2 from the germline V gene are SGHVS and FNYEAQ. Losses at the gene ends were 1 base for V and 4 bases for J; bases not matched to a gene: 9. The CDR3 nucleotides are TGTGCCAGCAGCTTAGTGGCGGGGGGGCCTCAGGCAGATACGCAGTATTTT. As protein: CASSLVAGGPQADTQYF. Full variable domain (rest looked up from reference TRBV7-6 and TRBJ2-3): GAGVSQSPRYKVTKRGQDVALRCDPISGHVSLYWYRQALGQGPEFLTYFNYEAQQDKSGLPNDRFSAERPEGSISTLTIQRTEQRDSAMYRCASSLVAGGPQADTQYFGPGTRLTVL.

CDR3 coding DNA: TGTGCCAGCAGCCTAATCCAGGGACTCACCGGGGAGCTGTTTTTT. Translation: CASSLIQGLTGELFF. J is TRBJ2-2 and V is TRBV6-2 or TRBV6-3, with D perhaps TRBD2 (6 bases). Trimming stripped 6 bases from V and 4 bases from J, with 15 bases between. CDR3 size: 15 residues. Germline V CDR1 and CDR2: MNHEY, SVGEGT.

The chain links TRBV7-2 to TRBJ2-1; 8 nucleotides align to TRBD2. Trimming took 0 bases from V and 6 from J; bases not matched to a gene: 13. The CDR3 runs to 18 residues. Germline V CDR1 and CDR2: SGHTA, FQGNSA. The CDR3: CASSLANWATGRANEQFF. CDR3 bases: TGTGCCAGCAGCTTAGCGAATTGGGCTACCGGGAGGGCCAATGAGCAGTTCTTC.

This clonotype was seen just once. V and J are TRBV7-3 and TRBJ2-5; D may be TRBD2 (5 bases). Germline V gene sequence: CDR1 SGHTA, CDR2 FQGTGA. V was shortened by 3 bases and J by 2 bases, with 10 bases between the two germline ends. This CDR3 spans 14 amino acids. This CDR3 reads CASSLSGEQETQYF. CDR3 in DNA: TGTGCCAGCAGCTTGTCCGGGGAACAAGAGACCCAGTACTTC.

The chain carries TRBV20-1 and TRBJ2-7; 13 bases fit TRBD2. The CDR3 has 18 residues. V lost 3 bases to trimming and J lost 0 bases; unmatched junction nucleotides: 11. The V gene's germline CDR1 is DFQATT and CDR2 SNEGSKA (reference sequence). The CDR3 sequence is CSARTWTSGSGSSYEQYF. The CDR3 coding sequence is TGCAGTGCTAGGACCTGGACTAGCGGGAGCGGGAGCTCCTACGAGCAGTACTTC.

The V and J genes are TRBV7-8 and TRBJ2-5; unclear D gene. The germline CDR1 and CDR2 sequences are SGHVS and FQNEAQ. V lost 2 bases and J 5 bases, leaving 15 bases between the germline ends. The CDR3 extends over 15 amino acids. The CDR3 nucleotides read TGTGCCAGCAGCTTAAGTACTCGACGATTGGAGACCCAGTACTTC. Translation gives CASSLSTRRLETQYF.

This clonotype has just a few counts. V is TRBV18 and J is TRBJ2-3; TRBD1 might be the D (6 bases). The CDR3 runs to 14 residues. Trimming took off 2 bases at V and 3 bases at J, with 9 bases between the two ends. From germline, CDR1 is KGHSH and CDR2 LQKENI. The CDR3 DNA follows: TGTGCCAGCTCACCATCAGGACAGACAGATACGCAGTATTTT. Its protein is CASSPSGQTDTQYF.

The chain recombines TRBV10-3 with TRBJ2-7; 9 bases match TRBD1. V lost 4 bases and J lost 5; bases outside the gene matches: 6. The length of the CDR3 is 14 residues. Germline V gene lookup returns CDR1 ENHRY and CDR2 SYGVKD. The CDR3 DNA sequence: TGTGCCATCAGTGGACAGGGGGAATATAACGAGCAGTACTTC. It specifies CAISGQGEYNEQYF.

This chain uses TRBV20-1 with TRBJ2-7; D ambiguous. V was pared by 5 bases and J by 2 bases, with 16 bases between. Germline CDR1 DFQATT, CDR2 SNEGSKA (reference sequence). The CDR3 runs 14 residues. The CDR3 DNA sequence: TGCAGTGCTGGGGTAATTAGTCCCCCCTACGAGCAGTACTTC. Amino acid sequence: CSAGVISPPYEQYF.

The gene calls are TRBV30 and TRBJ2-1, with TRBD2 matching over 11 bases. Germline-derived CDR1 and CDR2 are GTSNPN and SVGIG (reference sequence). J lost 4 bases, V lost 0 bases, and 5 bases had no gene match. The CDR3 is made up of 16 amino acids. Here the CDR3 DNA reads TGTGCCTGGAGTGTATCTAGCGGGAGGAATTACAATGAGCAGTTCTTC. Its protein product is CAWSVSSGRNYNEQFF.

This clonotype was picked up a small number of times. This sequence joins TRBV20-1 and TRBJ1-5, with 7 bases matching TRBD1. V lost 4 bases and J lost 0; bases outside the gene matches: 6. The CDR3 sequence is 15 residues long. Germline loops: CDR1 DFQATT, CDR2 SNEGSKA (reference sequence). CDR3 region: CSAIQGNYSNQPQHF. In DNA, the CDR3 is TGCAGTGCTATACAGGGGAACTATAGCAATCAGCCCCAGCATTTT.

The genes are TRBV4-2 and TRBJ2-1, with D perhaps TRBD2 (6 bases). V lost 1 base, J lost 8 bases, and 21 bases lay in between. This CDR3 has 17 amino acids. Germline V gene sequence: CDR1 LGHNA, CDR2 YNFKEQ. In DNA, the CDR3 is TGTGCCAGCAGCCAAGTAGGATGGGGGGTTGATAGCGATGAGCAGTTCTTC. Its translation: CASSQVGWGVDSDEQFF.

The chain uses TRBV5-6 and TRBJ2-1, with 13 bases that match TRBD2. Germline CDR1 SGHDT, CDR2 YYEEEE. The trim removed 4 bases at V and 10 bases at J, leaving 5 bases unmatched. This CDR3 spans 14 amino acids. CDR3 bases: TGTGCCAGCAGCCCCCAGACTAGCGGGGGGGAGCAGTTCTTC. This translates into CASSPQTSGGEQFF.

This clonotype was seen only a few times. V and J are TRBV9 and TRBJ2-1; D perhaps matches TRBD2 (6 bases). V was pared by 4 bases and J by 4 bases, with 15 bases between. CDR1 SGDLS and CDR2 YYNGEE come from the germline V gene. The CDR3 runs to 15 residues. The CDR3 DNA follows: TGTGCCAGCAGCCCGTCCGGGACTTCATACAATGAGCAGTTCTTC. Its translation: CASSPSGTSYNEQFF.

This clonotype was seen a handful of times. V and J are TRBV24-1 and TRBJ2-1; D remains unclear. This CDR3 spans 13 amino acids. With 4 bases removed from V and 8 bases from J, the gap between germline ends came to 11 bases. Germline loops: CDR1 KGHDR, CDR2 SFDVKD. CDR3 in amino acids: CATSDPPEYEQFF. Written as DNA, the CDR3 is TGTGCCACCAGTGACCCCCCAGAGTATGAGCAGTTCTTC.

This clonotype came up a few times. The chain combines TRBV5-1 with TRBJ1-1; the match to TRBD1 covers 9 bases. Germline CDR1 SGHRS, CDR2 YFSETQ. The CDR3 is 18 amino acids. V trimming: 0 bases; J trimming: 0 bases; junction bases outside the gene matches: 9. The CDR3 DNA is TGCGCCAGCAGCTTGGTGGGACAGGGCTTTCCTATGAACACTGAAGCTTTCTTT. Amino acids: CASSLVGQGFPMNTEAFF.

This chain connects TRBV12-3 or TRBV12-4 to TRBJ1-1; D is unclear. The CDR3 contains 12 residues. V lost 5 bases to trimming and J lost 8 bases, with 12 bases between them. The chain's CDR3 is CASSPETDEAFF. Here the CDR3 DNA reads TGTGCCAGCAGTCCAGAAACAGACGAAGCTTTCTTT.